Below, one T cell receptor beta chain is given with its context. There is no known antigen for this receptor. Base qualities are not recorded, but no much larger clone differs from it by a single base. Library preparation was by PCR. The instrument given in TCRdb is Illumina HiSeq 2500. To reduce PCR and sequencing biases, unique molecular identifiers were incorporated into the TCR beta cDNA libraries. Per 1 to 10 million input T cells, roughly 0.5 million cDNA molecules were obtained, such that each molecule approximated one T cell. The same protocol used for the earlier healthy control dataset was applied to prepare and sequence the patient libraries. Within a given batch, samples were prepared together, multiplexed and sequenced on the same HiSeq lane. The original methods were these. Raw barcoded reads were processed with MIGEC, discarding single-read molecular identifier groups before consensus assembly and CDR3 extraction. VDJtools was used for post-analysis of the clonotype tables, with diversity normalized by down-sampling every dataset to the smallest sample size. Repertoire overlap clustering matched CDR3 amino acid but not nucleotide sequences to correct batch-related cross-sample contamination. The raw public data were reprocessed by TCRdb itself: fastp quality trimming at Q25, MiXCR clonotype calling, in-frame beta chains only. Every CDR3 protein is listed once, alongside the most common genes and DNA of its rows. None of the V and J calls come from the authors' own analysis; TCRdb made them. This sample has about 680,000 distinct CDR3 sequences in its table, and 55% to 70% of those were observed once. In total, the top ten clones hold approximately 10% of the sample.

TCR beta repertoires were profiled from peripheral blood of roughly 13 young patients with multiple sclerosis to demonstrate the VDJtools post-analysis software. The multiple sclerosis patients were children and adolescents between about 6 and 16 years of age. These data belong to a study of post-analysis software for immune sequencing data (dated by TCRdb to the mid-2010s). A note on the overall study: The recorded disease courses included relapsing-remitting, secondary progressive and progressive-relapsing multiple sclerosis, and some patients had no subtype annotation. A subset of samples was prepared in parallel using single-end sample barcoding, then pooled and co-amplified after Illumina adapter ligation. Patient repertoires were compared against some twelve previously published healthy control repertoires from donors aged 6 to 25 years. What the work shows at the level of the full study, not this receptor alone: Significantly higher frequencies in patients than in controls were found for roughly 5 TRBV segments, including TRBV5-6, TRBV5-1 and TRBV20-1. Compared with controls, multiple sclerosis patients had significantly lower normalized Chao1 diversity, a finding suggesting substantial peripheral T-cell clonal expansion. The multiple sclerosis patient group was slightly younger than the control group. Direct clustering with F measure revealed strong co-clustering of samples prepared in the same batch, which led to a batch-effect correction.

From the cysteine through the phenylalanine, the CDR3 covers 13 amino acids. Just the 39-base CDR3 DNA is kept, in frame starting at base 1. From the germline V gene, CDR1 is MNHEY and CDR2 is SVGEGT. Unmatched junction bases come to 6, with V trimmed by 7 bases and J by 4 bases. The material sequenced was blood. The chain was built from TRBV6-2 or TRBV6-3 and TRBJ1-2; TRBD1 aligns with 7 central bases. The sequence derives from a girl aged 2-10 years with multiple sclerosis. The CDR3 region: CASKEGGCYGYTF. The nucleotides read TGTGCCAGCAAGGAAGGGGGCTGCTATGGCTACACCTTC.